The 31 T cell receptor beta chains listed next were all sequenced from one sample in a study of shared clonotypes between healthy human individuals. Data came from immunoSEQ multiplex PCR; TCRdb stores just in-frame clones and leaves some out. The table lists millions of clones, roughly 92% of them singletons. The sequenced sample was naive CD4+ T cells sorted from blood. The subset denotes: CD45RA+ positively selected. These receptors were taken from a man between 18 and 29 years old in good health.

The chain recombines TRBV5-6 with TRBJ1-1, with D unclear. CDR1 SGHDT and CDR2 YYEEEE come from the germline V gene. CDR3 size: 13 residues. Trimming pared 6 bases from V and 5 bases from J, leaving 14 bases between. The CDR3 sequence: CASTIEGGTEAFF. In nucleotides, the CDR3 is TGTGCCAGCACCATTGAGGGTGGTACTGAAGCTTTCTTT.

J is TRBJ2-3 and V is TRBV7-9; maybe TRBD2 (6 bases). The V and J ends lost 4 bases and 4 bases respectively, with 9 bases between them. Germline CDR1 reads SEHNR; CDR2 reads FQNEAQ (reference sequence). The CDR3 sequence is 13 residues long. CDR3 region: CASSSTGADTQYF. The CDR3, as DNA: TGTGCCAGCAGCTCAACGGGGGCAGATACGCAGTATTTT.

V gene TRBV18 combines with J gene TRBJ1-1; D uncertain. There are 15 residues in the CDR3. The V end was cut by 0 bases, the J end by 1 base, with 9 bases between. Germline V CDR1 and CDR2: KGHSH, LQKENI. The CDR3 region is CASSPPSQANTEAFF. In DNA form, the CDR3 reads TGTGCCAGCTCACCACCAAGTCAGGCGAACACTGAAGCTTTCTTT.

The chain has TRBV11-2 and TRBJ2-7; D perhaps matches TRBD2 (6 bases). Germline lookup yields CDR1 SGHAT and CDR2 FQNNGV. V gave up 2 bases and J gave up 7 bases, with 18 bases separating them. This CDR3 has 15 residues. The CDR3 loop is CASSLRGPGAGEQYF. The CDR3, as DNA: TGTGCCAGCAGCTTACGGGGCCCGGGAGCCGGGGAGCAGTACTTC. Complete variable domain (other parts from reference TRBV11-2 and TRBJ2-7): EAGVAQSPRYKIIEKRQSVAFWCNPISGHATLYWYQQILGQGPKLLIQFQNNGVVDDSQLPKDRFSAERLKGVDSTLKIQPAKLEDSAVYLCASSLRGPGAGEQYFGPGTRLTVT.

The J gene is TRBJ1-2, the V gene TRBV27; D is unclear. Germline-derived CDR1 and CDR2 are MNHEY and SMNVEV (reference sequence). The germline V and J ends were trimmed by 4 bases and 7 bases, with 13 bases remaining between them. The CDR3 extends over 13 amino acids. The CDR3 loop is CASSSLIFSGYTF. The DNA of the CDR3 is TGTGCCAGCAGTTCGCTAATCTTTAGTGGCTACACCTTC.

CDR3 sequence reads: CASSLGVLDRAKEKLFF. In nucleotides, the CDR3 is TGTGCCAGCAGCTTAGGTGTCTTGGACAGGGCAAAGGAAAAACTGTTTTTT. The rearrangement links TRBV11-2 to TRBJ1-4; 8 bases are shared with TRBD1. Germline assignment: CDR1 SGHAT and CDR2 FQNNGV. This CDR3 has 17 residues. V lost 1 base and J lost 8; bases outside the gene matches: 12.

The chain combines TRBV10-1 with TRBJ2-5; D assignment may be TRBD1 or TRBD2 (5 bases each). Germline lookup yields CDR1 WNHNN and CDR2 SYGVQD (reference sequence). V lost 4 bases, J lost 5 bases, and 11 bases lay in between. The CDR3 is 13 amino acids. This CDR3 reads CASSGGSGETQYF. The CDR3 DNA follows: TGCGCCAGCAGTGGGGGGAGTGGTGAGACCCAGTACTTC.

V usage is TRBV2 and J usage is TRBJ2-7; D possibly matches TRBD1 or TRBD2 (5 bases each). CDR1 and CDR2 from the germline V gene are SNHLY and FYNNEI. V was shortened by 6 bases and J by 11 bases, with 17 bases between the two germline ends. CDR3 length: 12 amino acids. The CDR3 region has the DNA TGTGCCAGCAGGGTCCAGGGCAGGGAGAAGTACTTC. The encoded protein is CASRVQGREKYF.

This clone was picked up one time. The chain joins TRBV7-3 to TRBJ2-7; D perhaps matches TRBD1 (5 bases). V was clipped by 6 bases and J by 1 base, with 13 bases between them. The CDR3 is 14 amino acids. Germline V lookup: CDR1 SGHTA, CDR2 FQGTGA. The CDR3 reads CASSQVAGSYEQYF. The CDR3 DNA follows: TGTGCCAGCAGTCAGGTGGCAGGGTCCTACGAGCAGTACTTC.

The chain links TRBV27 to TRBJ2-1, with D hard to call. Germline values: CDR1 MNHEY, CDR2 SMNVEV (reference sequence). CDR3 length: 18 amino acids. Trimming shortened V by 8 bases and J by 0 bases, and 23 bases separated the two germline ends. The CDR3 nucleotides read TGTGCCAGCTACATAGATCCGAGAAGAAAAGACTCCTACAATGAGCAGTTCTTC. Translated: CASYIDPRRKDSYNEQFF.

The chain recombines TRBV29-1 with TRBJ1-4; D not certain. The CDR3 has 12 amino acids. V was clipped by 6 bases and J by 3 bases, with 8 bases between them. Germline loops: CDR1 SQVTM, CDR2 ANQGSEA. CDR3 protein: CSVLWSNEKLFF. The CDR3 nucleotides are TGCAGCGTCCTATGGTCTAATGAAAAACTGTTTTTT.

The genes are TRBV5-4 and TRBJ2-3; 9 nucleotides match TRBD2. The trim removed 0 bases at V and 0 bases at J, leaving 5 bases unmatched. The CDR3 covers 17 residues. CDR1 is SGHNT and CDR2 is YYREEE in the germline V gene (reference sequence). DNA of the CDR3: TGTGCCAGCAGCTTGGGGGGTCTAGCGGGGAGCACAGATACGCAGTATTTT. As protein: CASSLGGLAGSTDTQYF. The full variable domain, in which reference TRBV5-4 and TRBJ2-3 provide the parts outside the CDR3, is ETGVTQSPTHLIKTRGQQVTLRCSSQSGHNTVSWYQQALGQGPQFIFQYYREEENGRGNFPPRFSGLQFPNYSSELNVNALELDDSALYLCASSLGGLAGSTDTQYFGPGTRLTVL.

The genes are TRBV6-4 and TRBJ2-3; the match to TRBD2 covers 10 bases. From germline, CDR1 is MRHNA and CDR2 SNTAGT. The CDR3 is 15 amino acids. V shed 6 bases and J 3 bases; nucleotides not matched to a gene: 6. This CDR3 is CASSAISGRTDTQYF. In nucleotides, the CDR3 is TGTGCCAGCAGCGCCATTAGCGGGAGGACAGATACGCAGTATTTT.

On this clone: This sample includes further DNA sequences coding for the same CDR3. The genes are TRBV18 and TRBJ2-3; the match to TRBD2 covers 9 bases. The V and J ends lost 3 bases and 0 bases, in that order; junction bases with no gene match: 1. CDR1 and CDR2 from the germline V gene are KGHSH and LQKENI. CDR3 length: 15 amino acids. CDR3 sequence (DNA): TGTGCCAGCTCACCTCTAGCGGGGAGCACAGATACGCAGTATTTT. Translating it yields CASSPLAGSTDTQYF.

In its sample, this clone was seen once. The chain combines TRBV15 with TRBJ2-3; D gene unclear. V was shortened by 1 base and J by 5 bases, with 4 bases between the two germline ends. Per germline, CDR1 LNHNV and CDR2 YYDKDF (reference sequence). The length of the CDR3 is 12 residues. DNA of the CDR3: TGTGCCACCAGCAGAGCCGAAGATACGCAGTATTTT. This translates into CATSRAEDTQYF. The entire variable domain, with the rest obtained from reference TRBV15 and TRBJ2-3, is as follows: DAMVIQNPRYQVTQFGKPVTLSCSQTLNHNVMYWYQQKSSQAPKLLFHYYDKDFNNEADTPDNFQSRRPNTSFCFLDIRSPGLGDTAMYLCATSRAEDTQYFGPGTRLTVL.

This rearrangement joins TRBV9 to TRBJ2-5, with 8 bases lining up with TRBD1. Germline V gives CDR1 SGDLS, CDR2 YYNGEE. The CDR3 is 15 amino acids. With V trimmed by 4 bases and J by 5 bases, 10 bases remained unmatched. CDR3 protein: CASSPRQGSRETQYF. In DNA, the CDR3 is TGTGCCAGCAGCCCCCGACAGGGGAGTCGGGAGACCCAGTACTTC.

This clone appeared a single time. This same CDR3 is encoded by further DNA sequences in the sample. This sequence joins TRBV19 and TRBJ2-1; no definite D call. Trimming shortened V by 1 base and J by 5 bases, and 6 bases separated the two germline ends. The CDR3 has 13 amino acids. Germline V CDR1 and CDR2: LNHDA, SQIVND (reference sequence). The CDR3: CASSIGLNNEQFF. The CDR3 DNA reads TGTGCCAGTAGTATAGGGCTGAACAATGAGCAGTTCTTC.

The chain recombines TRBV2 with TRBJ2-2; D remains unclear. Trimming shortened V by 2 bases and J by 0 bases, and 7 bases separated the two germline ends. Germline V gives CDR1 SNHLY, CDR2 FYNNEI. This CDR3 is built from 15 residues. CDR3: CASSELQTNTGELFF. The CDR3 DNA reads TGTGCCAGCAGTGAACTACAGACGAACACCGGGGAGCTGTTTTTT. The full variable domain, completed using reference TRBV2 and TRBJ2-2, is EPEVTQTPSHQVTQMGQEVILRCVPISNHLYFYWYRQILGQKVEFLVSFYNNEISEKSEIFDDQFSVERPDGSNFTLKIRSTKLEDSAMYFCASSELQTNTGELFFGEGSRLTVL.

V is TRBV11-2 and J is TRBJ1-6; no firm D call. CDR1 and CDR2 from the germline V gene are SGHAT and FQNNGV. The CDR3 spans 17 residues. The V end was cut by 4 bases, the J end by 0 bases, with 13 bases between. CDR3 loop: CASSSNQESSYNSPLHF. The CDR3 DNA reads as TGTGCCAGCAGCTCAAACCAAGAGAGCTCCTATAATTCACCCCTCCACTTT.

The genes are TRBV30 and TRBJ2-5, with D maybe TRBD2 (5 bases). CDR3 length: 15 residues. Germline CDR1 is GTSNPN and CDR2 is SVGIG (reference sequence). V was shortened by 4 bases and J by 0 bases, with 15 bases between the two germline ends. The CDR3 reads CAWMTRAWYQETQYF. The CDR3 nucleotides read TGTGCCTGGATGACGAGGGCTTGGTACCAAGAGACCCAGTACTTC.

The chain joins TRBV10-3 to TRBJ1-2, with 11 bases aligning to TRBD1. Germline CDR1 ENHRY, CDR2 SYGVKD. CDR3 length equals 13 residues. V was clipped by 10 bases and J by 2 bases; unmatched bases: 3. The CDR3 region is CATGQGANYGYTF. The CDR3 DNA follows: TGTGCCACCGGACAGGGGGCCAACTATGGCTACACCTTC.

This sequence joins TRBV14 and TRBJ2-7; D is undetermined. The CDR3 runs 12 residues. V shed 3 bases and J shed 7 bases, with 10 bases lying between them. Germline V gene data show CDR1 as SGHDN and CDR2 as FVKESK. Written as DNA, the CDR3 is TGTGCCAGCAGCCACTCCTTCGTGGAGCAGTACTTC. Its translation is CASSHSFVEQYF.

V gene TRBV5-5 combines with J gene TRBJ1-2; 7 bases agree with TRBD1. Trimming took 3 bases from V and 4 from J; bases not matched to a gene: 6. Germline CDR1 reads SGHKS; CDR2 reads YYEKEE (reference sequence). This CDR3 contains 14 residues. CDR3 in amino acids: CASSSTGVGYGYTF. The CDR3 DNA sequence: TGTGCCAGCAGCTCAACAGGGGTGGGCTATGGCTACACCTTC.

The chain combines TRBV19 with TRBJ2-7; TRBD1 matches 9 bases. The CDR3 runs to 16 residues. With V trimmed by 5 bases and J by 1 base, 9 bases remained unmatched. The germline V gene encodes CDR1 LNHDA and CDR2 SQIVND (reference sequence). The CDR3 DNA is TGTGCCAGTAGTGTTGAGGGGACAGGGACATCCTACGAGCAGTACTTC. Translating gives CASSVEGTGTSYEQYF.

The gene calls are TRBV6-5 and TRBJ2-7; 11 nucleotides align to TRBD1. The CDR3 contains 15 residues. With 6 bases clipped from V and 1 base from J, the junction kept 5 bases outside the gene matches. Germline V lookup: CDR1 MNHEY, CDR2 SVGAGI. As DNA, the CDR3 is TGTGCCAGCAGCTCCGGGACAGGGGGGTCCTACGAGCAGTACTTC. It codes for CASSSGTGGSYEQYF.

The V and J genes are TRBV5-6 and TRBJ2-7; D unclear. CDR3 size: 15 residues. V gave up 4 bases and J gave up 0 bases, with 14 bases separating them. Germline V gene lookup returns CDR1 SGHDT and CDR2 YYEEEE. CDR3: CASSPRGTASYEQYF. CDR3 sequence (DNA): TGTGCCAGCAGCCCCCGAGGTACGGCCTCCTACGAGCAGTACTTC.

V gene TRBV9 combines with J gene TRBJ1-2, with 9 positions matching TRBD1. This CDR3 spans 15 amino acids. Germline V gene sequence: CDR1 SGDLS, CDR2 YYNGEE. The V and J ends lost 4 bases and 8 bases, in that order; junction bases with no gene match: 12. CDR3 sequence reads: CASSPNPGQGSGYTF. CDR3 bases: TGTGCCAGCAGCCCGAATCCGGGACAGGGCAGCGGCTACACCTTC.

The rearrangement links TRBV9 to TRBJ2-2; D unresolved. From germline, CDR1 is SGDLS and CDR2 YYNGEE. CDR3 length: 14 residues. Trimming left V 4 bases short and J 7 bases short, with 14 bases between. For the CDR3, the DNA is TGTGCCAGCAGCTTGTTTACCGCCGGCGGGGAGCTGTTTTTT. This translates into CASSLFTAGGELFF.

The CDR3 DNA reads as TGTGCCAGCAGCAAGACCGGGACTAGCGGGAGTTGGACCGGGGAGCTGTTTTTT. It yields the protein CASSKTGTSGSWTGELFF. V gene TRBV7-2 combines with J gene TRBJ2-2, with 14 bases that match TRBD2. V dropped 5 bases and J dropped 5; count of bases not matched to a gene: 10. The CDR3 has 18 residues. CDR1 is SGHTA, CDR2 FQGNSA, per germline.

V gene TRBV10-2 combines with J gene TRBJ2-1, with TRBD2 matching 12 bases. Germline lookup yields CDR1 WSHSY and CDR2 SAAADI. CDR3 length: 17 residues. Trimming took 0 bases from V and 5 from J; bases not matched to a gene: 5. CDR3 region: CASSESLLAGGDNEQFF. The CDR3 DNA reads TGCGCCAGCAGTGAGTCCCTTCTAGCGGGGGGGGACAATGAGCAGTTCTTC.

This clone came up once. V and J are TRBV10-3 and TRBJ1-1; 8 bases are shared with TRBD1. The CDR3 length is 15 residues. V dropped 4 bases and J dropped 0; count of bases not matched to a gene: 4. Per the germline V gene, CDR1 is ENHRY and CDR2 is SYGVKD. CDR3 bases: TGTGCCATCAGTGTGACAGGGGACATGAACACTGAAGCTTTCTTT. Protein: CAISVTGDMNTEAFF.